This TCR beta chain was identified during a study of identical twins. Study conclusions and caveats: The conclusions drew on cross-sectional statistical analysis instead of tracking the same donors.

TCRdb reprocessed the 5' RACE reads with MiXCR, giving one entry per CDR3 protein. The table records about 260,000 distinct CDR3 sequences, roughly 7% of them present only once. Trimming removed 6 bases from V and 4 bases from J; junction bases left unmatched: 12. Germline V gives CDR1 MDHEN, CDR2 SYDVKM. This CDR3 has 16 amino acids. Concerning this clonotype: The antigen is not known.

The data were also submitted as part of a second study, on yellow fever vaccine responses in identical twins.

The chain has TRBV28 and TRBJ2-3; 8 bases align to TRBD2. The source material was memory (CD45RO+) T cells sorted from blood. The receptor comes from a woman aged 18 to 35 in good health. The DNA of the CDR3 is TGTGCCAGCAGCTCCGGCGAAAGCGGGGGACCAGATACGCAGTATTTT. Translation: CASSSGESGGPDTQYF.